The text below deals with one T cell receptor (beta chain). Alopecia areata patients gave lesional scalp punch biopsies and peripheral blood samples. The data belong to a study of CD8+ T cells in alopecia areata. cDNA serving as the sequencing template came from extracted, reverse transcribed RNA. Only in-frame clones appear in the TCRdb table, and some are missing; sequencing was by immunoSEQ multiplex PCR. The table shows about 130,000 clones, with about 50% occurring only once. Trimming removed 4 bases from V and 2 bases from J, with 12 bases in between. Germline V gives CDR1 SGHAT, CDR2 FQNNGV. The CDR3 extends over 14 amino acids.

The sample consisted of CD8+ T cells sorted from blood, taken at week 0. This chain joins TRBV11-2 and TRBJ2-7; D ambiguous. The clonotype was recovered from a human donor with alopecia areata. The CDR3 DNA reads as TGTGCCAGCAGCTCTACACACCCGACCTACGAGCAGTACTTC. This sequence encodes CASSSTHPTYEQYF.